Presented here are 28 T cell receptor beta chains from one specimen sequenced in a study of blood T cell repertoires in COVID-19. Clones were read by immunoSEQ multiplex PCR, and TCRdb kept only the in-frame ones, dropping some. This repertoire shows tens of thousands of clones, approximately 77% found once; its top ten account for around 15%. Sequenced material: peripheral blood. These receptors were taken from a man aged 80 or over with active or convalescent COVID-19.

This clone has just one count. The chain employs TRBV11-1 and TRBJ2-1; TRBD2 matches at 10 bases. This CDR3 contains 15 residues. V trimming: 5 bases; J trimming: 6 bases; junction bases outside the gene matches: 7. Germline CDR1 SGHAT, CDR2 FQDESV (reference sequence). The CDR3 reads CASSQLAGNLNEQFF. The CDR3 DNA sequence: TGTGCCAGCAGCCAACTAGCGGGGAACCTCAATGAGCAGTTCTTC.

The rearrangement uses TRBV11-2 and TRBJ1-1, with TRBD1 as a possible D gene (5 bases). With 0 bases removed from V and 0 bases from J, the gap between germline ends came to 8 bases. The CDR3 runs to 15 residues. Germline V CDR1 and CDR2: SGHAT, FQNNGV. CDR3 amino acids: CASSLEATVNTEAFF. Written as DNA, the CDR3 is TGTGCCAGCAGCTTAGAAGCGACAGTGAACACTGAAGCTTTCTTT. Filled out from reference TRBV11-2 and TRBJ1-1, the complete variable domain reads EAGVAQSPRYKIIEKRQSVAFWCNPISGHATLYWYQQILGQGPKLLIQFQNNGVVDDSQLPKDRFSAERLKGVDSTLKIQPAKLEDSAVYLCASSLEATVNTEAFFGQGTRLTVV.

The chain couples TRBV5-4 to TRBJ2-1, with 7 bases that match TRBD1. The CDR3 has 17 residues. CDR1 is SGHNT and CDR2 is YYREEE in the germline V gene (reference sequence). Losses at the gene ends were 5 bases for V and 0 bases for J; bases not matched to a gene: 11. CDR3 region: CASSQNRGPNSYNEQFF. CDR3 bases: TGTGCCAGCAGTCAGAACAGGGGTCCTAACTCCTACAATGAGCAGTTCTTC.

The chain carries TRBV7-9 and TRBJ2-7; D not certain. Trimming pared 2 bases from V and 4 bases from J, leaving 3 bases between. The CDR3 runs to 11 residues. Germline CDR1 SEHNR, CDR2 FQNEAQ (reference sequence). The CDR3: CASSLIYEQYF. CDR3 in DNA: TGTGCCAGCAGCTTAATATACGAGCAGTACTTC.

This chain's CDR3 is CASSSGYSNTEAFF. The CDR3 DNA reads as TGCGCCAGCAGCTCTGGTTACTCGAACACTGAAGCTTTCTTT. The chain has TRBV4-3 and TRBJ1-1; no clear D gene. V lost 5 bases to trimming and J lost 1 base, with 11 bases between them. The CDR3 loop spans 14 amino acids. The V gene's germline CDR1 is LGHNA and CDR2 YSLEER.

This chain connects TRBV4-2 to TRBJ1-6; TRBD1 agrees at 8 bases. V shed 3 bases, J shed 8 bases, and the junction held 9 bases outside the gene matches. The length of the CDR3 is 16 residues. In germline, CDR1 is LGHNA, CDR2 YNFKEQ. CDR3 in amino acids: CASSQVSQGADSPLHF. In nucleotides, the CDR3 is TGTGCCAGCAGCCAGGTTTCCCAGGGGGCGGATTCACCCCTCCACTTT.

The chain is built from TRBV3-1 (or the pseudogene TRBV3-2) and TRBJ2-5; 8 bases fit TRBD1. Germline V gives CDR1 LGHDT, CDR2 YNNKEL (reference sequence). The CDR3 is 15 amino acids. J lost 7 bases, V lost 4 bases, and 11 bases had no gene match. Written as DNA, the CDR3 is TGTGCCAGCAGCCCGCGGACAGGGACGCTGGGGACCCAGTACTTC. The encoded protein is CASSPRTGTLGTQYF.

The rearrangement joins TRBV6-2 or TRBV6-3 to TRBJ2-1; 9 bases line up with TRBD2. V was clipped by 1 base and J by 3 bases; unmatched bases: 4. The germline V gene has CDR1 MNHEY and CDR2 SVGEGT. This CDR3 is built from 16 residues. The CDR3 loop is CASSYWRGGLYNEQFF. The DNA for the CDR3 is TGTGCCAGCAGTTACTGGCGGGGGGGACTCTACAATGAGCAGTTCTTC.

The chain has TRBV3-1 (or the pseudogene TRBV3-2) and TRBJ1-2; 10 nucleotides agree with TRBD1. There are 14 residues in the CDR3. The germline gives CDR1 LGHDT, CDR2 YNNKEL (reference sequence). V gave up 5 bases and J gave up 4 bases; unmatched junction bases: 4. The DNA for the CDR3 is TGTGCCAGCAGCACCGGACAGGGGGGCTATGGCTACACCTTC. It specifies CASSTGQGGYGYTF.

In nucleotides, the CDR3 is TGTGCCAGCAGCCCGGTCCAAGAGACCCAGTACTTC. Its translation: CASSPVQETQYF. The chain couples TRBV7-8 to TRBJ2-5; D unclear. Trimming pared 5 bases from V and 1 base from J, leaving 5 bases between. CDR3 length: 12 amino acids. CDR1 SGHVS and CDR2 FQNEAQ come from the germline V gene.

This clone was counted a few times. The genes are TRBV4-2 and TRBJ1-2, with D unclear. Germline V gene data show CDR1 as LGHNA and CDR2 as YNFKEQ. V was shortened by 0 bases and J by 8 bases, with 10 bases between the two germline ends. The CDR3 runs 13 residues. The CDR3 DNA follows: TGTGCCAGCAGCCAAGATCGGGAGGACGGCTACACCTTC. Translated, it gives CASSQDREDGYTF.

This clone was found once. The rearrangement joins TRBV28 to TRBJ2-7; 8 bases fit TRBD1. V gave up 2 bases and J gave up 7 bases; unmatched junction bases: 13. The CDR3 spans 16 residues. The V gene's germline CDR1 is MDHEN and CDR2 SYDVKM. This CDR3 reads CASSLATRTGNREQYF. CDR3 DNA sequence: TGTGCCAGCAGTTTAGCTACCCGGACAGGGAATAGGGAGCAGTACTTC.

This chain connects TRBV3-1 (or the pseudogene TRBV3-2) to TRBJ1-2; D not certain. Germline V gives CDR1 LGHDT, CDR2 YNNKEL (reference sequence). CDR3 size: 15 residues. Trimming stripped 2 bases from V and 8 bases from J, with 18 bases between. CDR3 DNA: TGTGCCAGCAGCCAACAAGGACTGACCGTGGGGGGCTACACCTTC. This sequence encodes CASSQQGLTVGGYTF.

This clone showed up just once. V is TRBV4-1 and J is TRBJ1-6; D is unresolved. The ends were cut back, 3 bases at V and 4 bases at J, with 25 bases in the middle. Germline loops: CDR1 MGHRA, CDR2 YSYEKL. The CDR3 runs 20 residues. The CDR3 region is CASSHDTKRLLANYNSPLHF. The CDR3 bases are TGCGCCAGCAGCCATGACACCAAAAGATTATTGGCAAATTATAATTCACCCCTCCACTTT.

The rearrangement links TRBV29-1 to TRBJ1-4; TRBD1 aligns across 10 bases. Trimming removed 7 bases from V and 6 bases from J; junction bases left unmatched: 5. Germline V gene sequence: CDR1 SQVTM, CDR2 ANQGSEA. CDR3 length equals 13 residues. CDR3 nucleotide sequence: TGCAGCGCGTCCGGGACAGGGGATGAAAAACTGTTTTTT. It is translated as CSASGTGDEKLFF.

The CDR3 loop is CASSYRGDEQYF. CDR3 nucleotide sequence: TGTGCCAGCAGTTACCGGGGGGACGAGCAGTACTTC. The chain uses TRBV6-2 or TRBV6-3 and TRBJ2-7; 7 nucleotides align to TRBD2. Germline assignment: CDR1 MNHEY and CDR2 SVGEGT. The CDR3 has 12 residues. V shed 2 bases, J shed 5 bases, and the junction held 0 bases outside the gene matches.

This rearrangement joins TRBV18 to TRBJ1-2; 7 nucleotides agree with TRBD1. CDR1 and CDR2 from the germline V gene are KGHSH and LQKENI. The CDR3 is made up of 13 amino acids. V gave up 6 bases and J gave up 1 base; unmatched junction bases: 2. The CDR3 reads CASSSGGNYGYTF. The CDR3 coding sequence is TGTGCCAGCTCGTCAGGGGGTAACTATGGCTACACCTTC.

This clone showed up just once. The CDR3 region has the DNA TGCGCCAGCAGCCAAGATGAAACGCGGGAGAACACCGGGGAGCTGTTTTTT. Its translation: CASSQDETRENTGELFF. The chain couples TRBV4-3 to TRBJ2-2; TRBD2 is a possible D gene (6 bases). The CDR3 spans 17 residues. CDR1 and CDR2 from the germline V gene are LGHNA and YSLEER. Trimming removed 0 bases at V and 1 base at J, with 12 bases between.

The chain links TRBV7-3 to TRBJ2-1, with 8 bases that match TRBD2. Germline CDR1 is SGHTA and CDR2 is FQGTGA. The CDR3 has 14 residues. The V gene end was trimmed by 2 bases and the J gene end by 3 bases; junction bases not matched to a gene: 0. CDR3 residues: CASSLAGGYNEQFF. For the CDR3, the DNA is TGTGCCAGCAGCTTAGCGGGGGGCTACAATGAGCAGTTCTTC.

The chain couples TRBV5-4 to TRBJ2-1, with TRBD2 matching over 7 bases. Looked up from germline, CDR1 is SGHNT and CDR2 is YYREEE (reference sequence). V shed 4 bases and J 9 bases; nucleotides not matched to a gene: 7. This CDR3 contains 13 residues. The CDR3 DNA reads as TGTGCCAGCAGCAAACGACTAGCTCCTGAGCAGTTCTTC. Protein product: CASSKRLAPEQFF.

The sample holds a few counts of this clone. At one end, the junction sequence differs from germline, possibly due to a read error. The chain combines TRBV19 with TRBJ1-3; D is uncertain. Per the germline V gene, CDR1 is LNHDA and CDR2 is SQIVND (reference sequence). The CDR3 is made up of 12 amino acids. Written as DNA, the CDR3 is TGTGCCAGTAGTATCTTTGGAGACACCATATATTTT. It is translated as CASSIFGDTIYF.

V gene TRBV28 combines with J gene TRBJ2-3; D may be TRBD1 (6 bases). Germline V gene lookup returns CDR1 MDHEN and CDR2 SYDVKM. The CDR3 is 13 amino acids. The V end was cut by 6 bases, the J end by 4 bases, with 11 bases between. CDR3 loop: CASRDKGADTQYF. CDR3 sequence (DNA): TGTGCCAGCAGAGATAAGGGGGCAGATACGCAGTATTTT.

Only a few counts were recorded for this clone. The gene calls are TRBV19 and TRBJ1-1; TRBD1 agrees at 8 bases. Trimming took 4 bases from V and 3 from J; bases not matched to a gene: 7. The CDR3 extends over 15 amino acids. Germline lookup yields CDR1 LNHDA and CDR2 SQIVND (reference sequence). The CDR3 here is CASSTQGARYTEAFF. The CDR3 DNA reads TGTGCCAGTAGTACCCAGGGGGCGCGATACACTGAAGCTTTCTTT. The full variable domain, in which reference TRBV19 and TRBJ1-1 provide the parts outside the CDR3, is DGGITQSPKYLFRKEGQNVTLSCEQNLNHDAMYWYRQDPGQGLRLIYYSQIVNDFQKGDIAEGYSVSREKKESFPLTVTSAQKNPTAFYLCASSTQGARYTEAFFGQGTRLTVV.

The chain links TRBV4-1 to TRBJ1-1; D is unclear. Germline CDR1 is MGHRA and CDR2 is YSYEKL. The CDR3 has 13 residues. V was pared by 4 bases and J by 0 bases, with 6 bases between. CDR3: CASSPIMNTEAFF. CDR3 DNA: TGCGCCAGCAGCCCTATCATGAACACTGAAGCTTTCTTT.

This chain links TRBV5-4 with TRBJ1-1; 9 bases line up with TRBD1. In germline, CDR1 is SGHNT, CDR2 YYREEE (reference sequence). Unmatched junction bases numbered 9, after V lost 2 bases and J lost 10 bases. CDR3 length: 14 residues. The CDR3 loop is CASSFGTGGGVAFF. CDR3 coding DNA: TGTGCCAGCAGCTTTGGAACAGGGGGCGGCGTAGCTTTCTTT.

The chain combines TRBV10-2 with TRBJ1-1, with D tentatively TRBD1 (5 bases). V was trimmed by 3 bases and J by 3 bases, leaving 11 bases between them. This CDR3 region has 14 residues. Germline assignment: CDR1 WSHSY and CDR2 SAAADI. CDR3 sequence reads: CASSDGVGDTEAFF. DNA for the CDR3: TGCGCCAGCAGTGATGGGGTAGGGGACACTGAAGCTTTCTTT.

This chain links TRBV5-8 with TRBJ2-1; perhaps TRBD1 as D (5 bases). The germline V and J ends were trimmed by 3 bases and 1 base, with 8 bases remaining between them. CDR1 and CDR2 (germline): SGHTS, YDEGEE. The CDR3 sequence is 14 residues long. The chain's CDR3 is CASSYRQSYNEQFF. For the CDR3, the DNA is TGTGCCAGCAGCTACAGGCAGTCCTACAATGAGCAGTTCTTC. Filled out from reference TRBV5-8 and TRBJ2-1, the complete variable domain reads EAGVTQSPTHLIKTRGQQATLRCSPISGHTSVYWYQQALGLGLQFLLWYDEGEERNRGNFPPRFSGRQFPNYSSELNVNALELEDSALYLCASSYRQSYNEQFFGPGTRLTVL.

J is TRBJ2-3 and V is TRBV7-2; 8 bases align to TRBD1. The CDR3 is 14 residues long. Germline CDR1 reads SGHTA; CDR2 reads FQGNSA. V shed 5 bases and J 7 bases; nucleotides not matched to a gene: 8. The CDR3 sequence: CASSRGQGRNTQYF. CDR3 DNA: TGTGCCAGCAGCCGCGGACAGGGACGAAATACGCAGTATTTT.